The 23 T cell receptor beta chains reported below all come from one sample, sequenced in a study of technical replicates of blood from several donors. Produced via immunoSEQ multiplex PCR; TCRdb's table is partial and in-frame only. The sample consists of approximately 59,000 clones, about 90% of them appearing once. The sequencing input was PBMCs. Every receptor here comes from a human donor in good health. Some clones in this sample may be carry-over from other donors' samples.

The rearrangement joins TRBV2 to TRBJ1-2; the match to TRBD1 covers 7 bases. There are 14 residues in the CDR3. V lost 7 bases and J lost 4; bases outside the gene matches: 9. Germline lookup yields CDR1 SNHLY and CDR2 FYNNEI. CDR3 sequence (DNA): TGTGCCAGCAATGGGCAGGGGGTATTCTATGGCTACACCTTC. Amino acids: CASNGQGVFYGYTF.

This sequence joins TRBV6-4 and TRBJ2-1; 8 bases map to TRBD2. Per germline, CDR1 MRHNA and CDR2 SNTAGT. The CDR3 is 16 amino acids. The ends lost 0 bases at V and 6 bases at J; junction bases unmatched: 7. CDR3 in DNA: TGTGCCAGCAGTGACTCCCCGGCGGGAGGTCTCAATGAGCAGTTCTTC. Residues: CASSDSPAGGLNEQFF.

The rearrangement uses TRBV6-5 and TRBJ2-1; 9 nucleotides match TRBD1. V was pared by 6 bases and J by 4 bases, with 4 bases of the junction left unmatched. Germline V lookup: CDR1 MNHEY, CDR2 SVGAGI. This CDR3 has 14 residues. This CDR3 is CASRTGTGYNEQFF. The CDR3 region has the DNA TGTGCCAGCAGAACCGGGACAGGGTACAATGAGCAGTTCTTC.

The gene calls are TRBV15 and TRBJ1-2, with 9 bases matching TRBD1. J lost 2 bases, V lost 3 bases, and 4 bases had no gene match. There are 15 residues in the CDR3. Germline assignment: CDR1 LNHNV and CDR2 YYDKDF (reference sequence). The CDR3 DNA reads TGTGCCACCAGCAGGGGGGGGACAGGGAACTATGGCTACACCTTC. Encoded protein: CATSRGGTGNYGYTF. Based on the CDR3 plus reference TRBV15 and TRBJ1-2, the full variable domain is DAMVIQNPRYQVTQFGKPVTLSCSQTLNHNVMYWYQQKSSQAPKLLFHYYDKDFNNEADTPDNFQSRRPNTSFCFLDIRSPGLGDTAMYLCATSRGGTGNYGYTFGSGTRLTVV.

Only a few counts were recorded for this clone. This chain links TRBV11-2 with TRBJ2-4; 10 positions match TRBD2. Germline CDR1 reads SGHAT; CDR2 reads FQNNGV. This CDR3 has 15 residues. V lost 2 bases to trimming and J lost 7 bases; unmatched junction nucleotides: 5. Here the CDR3 reads CASSLQAGGPNIQYF. In DNA form, the CDR3 reads TGTGCCAGCAGCTTACAAGCGGGGGGGCCTAACATTCAGTACTTC.

The rearrangement uses TRBV6-1 and TRBJ2-4; no definite D call. The CDR3 contains 14 residues. With 8 bases removed from V and 0 bases from J, the gap between germline ends came to 11 bases. CDR1 is MNHNS and CDR2 is SASEGT in the germline V gene. CDR3 residues: CASRSRLAKNIQYF. In DNA, the CDR3 is TGTGCCAGCCGCAGCAGACTAGCCAAAAACATTCAGTACTTC.

The chain is built from TRBV11-2 and TRBJ2-7, with a tentative D call TRBD2 (5 bases). Trimming took 0 bases from V and 3 from J, leaving 12 bases between them. CDR1 SGHAT and CDR2 FQNNGV come from the germline V gene. The CDR3 covers 15 residues. CDR3 DNA sequence: TGTGCCAGCAGCTTAGAATGGGGTGGGAGCTACGAGCAGTACTTC. Its translation: CASSLEWGGSYEQYF.

The gene calls are TRBV25-1 and TRBJ1-1; 7 bases map to TRBD1. CDR3 length: 12 residues. Germline V gene sequence: CDR1 MGHDK, CDR2 SYGVNS. V was pared by 8 bases and J by 4 bases, with 4 bases of the junction left unmatched. CDR3 in DNA: TGTGCCAGCCGAGGGGGCGGCACTGAAGCTTTCTTT. Amino acids: CASRGGGTEAFF. The full variable domain, with the rest looked up from reference TRBV25-1 and TRBJ1-1, is EADIYQTPRYLVIGTGKKITLECSQTMGHDKMYWYQQDPGMELHLIHYSYGVNSTEKGDLSSESTVSRIRTEHFPLTLESARPSHTSQYLCASRGGGTEAFFGQGTRLTVV.

This clone was detected only once. The J gene is TRBJ1-5, the V gene TRBV6-6, with D maybe TRBD1 (5 bases). V was clipped by 7 bases and J by 6 bases, with 13 bases between them. The CDR3 is made up of 13 amino acids. CDR1 is MNHNY and CDR2 is SVGAGI in the germline V gene (reference sequence). The CDR3 here is CASTLTVGQPQHF. CDR3 DNA: TGTGCCAGCACCTTGACAGTGGGTCAGCCCCAGCATTTT.

This rearrangement joins TRBV7-7 to TRBJ2-5; D is unclear. This CDR3 is 14 amino acids long. Germline-derived CDR1 and CDR2 are SSHAT and FNYEAQ (reference sequence). V was trimmed by 2 bases and J by 2 bases, leaving 9 bases between them. The CDR3 reads CASSLLDNQETQYF. The CDR3 bases are TGTGCCAGCAGCTTACTTGACAATCAAGAGACCCAGTACTTC.

This chain joins TRBV7-8 and TRBJ1-6; D possibly corresponds to TRBD1 (5 bases). CDR3 size: 19 residues. Germline CDR1 and CDR2: SGHVS and FQNEAQ. Trimming removed 5 bases at V and 0 bases at J, with 20 bases between. The CDR3 sequence is CASSQSPPGLSSYNSPLHF. CDR3 DNA: TGTGCCAGCAGCCAATCGCCCCCGGGACTCAGCTCCTATAATTCACCCCTCCACTTT.

J is TRBJ2-7 and V is TRBV9; D gene unclear. V lost 0 bases to trimming and J lost 3 bases, with 10 bases between them. The CDR3 runs to 14 residues. The germline V gene encodes CDR1 SGDLS and CDR2 YYNGEE. CDR3 coding DNA: TGTGCCAGCAGCGTAGCTGGCCGTTTCTACGAGCAGTACTTC. It is translated as CASSVAGRFYEQYF.

The genes are TRBV11-2 and TRBJ2-7, with 8 bases fitting TRBD1. The CDR3 runs 14 residues. Germline-derived CDR1 and CDR2 are SGHAT and FQNNGV. V lost 4 bases, J lost 3 bases, and 5 bases stayed unmatched. The CDR3 DNA is TGTGCCAGCAGCTCCGGACAGGGAGGCTACGAGCAGTACTTC. It specifies CASSSGQGGYEQYF.

CDR3 sequence: CASSLIRPYGYTF. The CDR3 DNA sequence: TGTGCCAGCAGCTTGATCAGGCCCTATGGCTACACCTTC. The V gene is TRBV5-6, the J gene TRBJ1-2; no clear D. V was trimmed by 1 base and J by 4 bases, leaving 8 bases between them. The CDR3 contains 13 residues. Germline CDR1 and CDR2: SGHDT and YYEEEE.

J is TRBJ2-3 and V is TRBV4-1; D not resolved. The V end was cut by 1 base, the J end by 3 bases, with 11 bases between. CDR3 length: 15 residues. CDR1 and CDR2 (germline): MGHRA, YSYEKL. The CDR3 DNA sequence: TGCGCCAGCAGCCAAGCGCCTCTAGGTACAGATACGCAGTATTTT. This encodes CASSQAPLGTDTQYF.

This chain links TRBV7-9 with TRBJ2-6, with D uncertain. This CDR3 comprises 15 residues. CDR1 is SEHNR, CDR2 FQNEAQ, per germline (reference sequence). V gave up 3 bases and J gave up 0 bases, with 6 bases separating them. The CDR3 region has the DNA TGTGCCAGCAGCTTGCGAGACTCTGGGGCCAACGTCCTGACTTTC. It specifies CASSLRDSGANVLTF.

This rearrangement joins TRBV4-2 to TRBJ1-2; D call uncertain. The CDR3 length is 15 residues. Germline V CDR1 and CDR2: LGHNA, YNFKEQ. V dropped 0 bases and J dropped 1 base, with 9 bases sitting between them. CDR3 DNA sequence: TGTGCCAGCAGCCAAGATCGCGACTATAACTATGGCTACACCTTC. Translated: CASSQDRDYNYGYTF.

The chain carries TRBV6-1 and TRBJ2-1; 7 bases agree with TRBD2. Germline V gene sequence: CDR1 MNHNS, CDR2 SASEGT. This CDR3 is 15 amino acids long. Losses at the gene ends were 2 bases for V and 2 bases for J; bases not matched to a gene: 3. The CDR3 reads CASSETSEAYNEQFF. The CDR3 DNA reads TGTGCCAGCAGTGAAACTAGCGAGGCCTACAATGAGCAGTTCTTC.

The chain is built from TRBV10-3 and TRBJ2-7; a possible D gene is TRBD1 (6 bases). This CDR3 spans 16 amino acids. V dropped 4 bases and J dropped 7 bases, with 23 bases sitting between them. The V gene's germline CDR1 is ENHRY and CDR2 SYGVKD. This CDR3 is CAISARQVRRLREQYF. As DNA, the CDR3 is TGTGCCATCAGTGCCCGACAGGTTCGGAGACTTAGGGAGCAGTACTTC.

The gene calls are TRBV4-3 and TRBJ2-3, with D tentatively TRBD1 (6 bases). V shed 0 bases and J shed 3 bases, with 16 bases lying between them. CDR1 and CDR2 from the germline V gene are LGHNA and YSLEER. The CDR3 is 17 residues long. CDR3 DNA sequence: TGCGCCAGCAGCCAAGATCGAGTGGGGGCGGCAACAGATACGCAGTATTTT. It is translated as CASSQDRVGAATDTQYF.

The genes are TRBV7-2 and TRBJ2-3; D perhaps matches TRBD2 (5 bases). The CDR3 consists of 14 residues. Germline CDR1 and CDR2: SGHTA and FQGNSA. V was shortened by 1 base and J by 5 bases, with 10 bases between the two germline ends. CDR3 loop: CASSLDPGLDTQYF. The CDR3 DNA is TGTGCCAGCAGCTTAGACCCCGGACTAGATACGCAGTATTTT.

This chain uses TRBV19 with TRBJ2-7; the match to TRBD1 covers 9 bases. Germline assignment: CDR1 LNHDA and CDR2 SQIVND (reference sequence). J lost 4 bases, V lost 6 bases, and 10 bases had no gene match. The length of the CDR3 is 15 residues. CDR3 bases: TGTGCCAGTAGCCAATCGACAGGGGGTTTGTACGAGCAGTACTTC. This encodes CASSQSTGGLYEQYF.

This clone was seen a few times. The chain recombines TRBV7-2 with TRBJ1-5; possible D gene TRBD1, 5 bases. Trimming shortened V by 4 bases and J by 3 bases, and 7 bases separated the two germline ends. This CDR3 spans 13 amino acids. CDR1 SGHTA and CDR2 FQGNSA come from the germline V gene. CDR3: CASSWDYNQPQHF. The CDR3 coding sequence is TGTGCCAGCAGCTGGGACTACAATCAGCCCCAGCATTTT. Drawing the rest from reference TRBV7-2 and TRBJ1-5, the complete variable domain is GAGVSQSPSNKVTEKGKDVELRCDPISGHTALYWYRQSLGQGLEFLIYFQGNSAPDKSGLPSDRFSAERTGGSVSTLTIQRTQQEDSAVYLCASSWDYNQPQHFGDGTRLSIL.